The 30 T cell receptor beta chains below were found in one sample sequenced in a study of T cell repertoires in cytomegalovirus infection. Antigen specificity for these receptors is unknown. TCRdb used MiXCR to reprocess the reads, holding one entry per CDR3 protein. The sample yields about 470,000 distinct CDR3 sequences, about 42% seen once. The material was cultured PBMCs, obtained from culture after CMV antigen stimulation. Receptor source: a human donor in good health (CMV status not recorded). Some clones in this sample may be carry-over from other donors' samples.

A few counts support this clonotype. The rearrangement links TRBV7-2 to TRBJ2-7; D may match TRBD1 or TRBD2 (5 bases each). Germline loops: CDR1 SGHTA, CDR2 FQGNSA. The V end lost 6 bases, the J end lost 2 bases, and 14 bases lay between the germline ends. The CDR3 sequence is 14 residues long. The CDR3 region is CASRLPGRTYEQYF. CDR3 in DNA: TGTGCCAGCAGATTACCGGGACGGACCTACGAGCAGTACTTC.

The chain links TRBV7-2 to TRBJ2-1; D not resolved. Germline CDR1 reads SGHTA; CDR2 reads FQGNSA. The V and J ends lost 6 bases and 8 bases respectively, with 17 bases between them. The CDR3 consists of 14 residues. The CDR3 DNA is TGTACCAGCAGTTCCAGCCCCGCGGTTGATGAGCAGTTCTTC. It translates to CTSSSSPAVDEQFF.

This clonotype was seen only a few times. This rearrangement joins TRBV10-3 to TRBJ1-1; D may be TRBD1 (5 bases). V was pared by 2 bases and J by 3 bases, with 10 bases between. The CDR3 is 14 residues long. Germline-derived CDR1 and CDR2 are ENHRY and SYGVKD. The CDR3 sequence is CAISEVRGDTEAFF. The CDR3 DNA follows: TGTGCCATCAGTGAGGTACGGGGGGACACTGAAGCTTTCTTT.

This clonotype was picked up a small number of times. V usage is TRBV11-3 and J usage is TRBJ2-1; tentative D call: TRBD2 (5 bases). Per the germline V gene, CDR1 is SGHNT and CDR2 is YENEEA. The ends were cut back, 0 bases at V and 6 bases at J, with 18 bases in the middle. The CDR3 has 17 amino acids. The CDR3 protein is CASSLETRTVRANEQFF. DNA of the CDR3: TGTGCCAGCAGCTTAGAGACCCGAACGGTGAGGGCCAATGAGCAGTTCTTC.

CDR3 DNA sequence: TGTGCCAGCAGTCTCAGCGGGGGAGGGTCAGATACGCAGTATTTT. The encoded protein is CASSLSGGGSDTQYF. The rearrangement joins TRBV6-5 to TRBJ2-3, with TRBD2 matching 8 bases. Germline loops: CDR1 MNHEY, CDR2 SVGAGI. The CDR3 length is 15 residues. With V trimmed by 5 bases and J by 4 bases, 8 bases remained unmatched.

In its sample, this clonotype was seen a few times. The chain is built from TRBV19 and TRBJ1-4, with D hard to call. This CDR3 contains 14 residues. The V end lost 4 bases, the J end lost 6 bases, and 12 bases lay between the germline ends. CDR1 and CDR2 from the germline V gene are LNHDA and SQIVND (reference sequence). DNA for the CDR3: TGTGCCAGTAGTACTGGCCAGCTACATGAAAAACTGTTTTTT. This codes for CASSTGQLHEKLFF. Full variable domain (missing parts from reference TRBV19 and TRBJ1-4): DGGITQSPKYLFRKEGQNVTLSCEQNLNHDAMYWYRQDPGQGLRLIYYSQIVNDFQKGDIAEGYSVSREKKESFPLTVTSAQKNPTAFYLCASSTGQLHEKLFFGSGTQLSVL.

CDR3 in amino acids: CASRGRGYEQFF. In DNA, the CDR3 is TGTGCCAGCAGGGGTCGGGGATATGAGCAGTTCTTC. The V gene is TRBV12-3 or TRBV12-4, the J gene TRBJ2-1, with TRBD2 as a possible D gene (5 bases). Trimming took 6 bases from V and 8 from J, leaving 11 bases between them. The length of the CDR3 is 12 residues.

The gene calls are TRBV7-2 and TRBJ1-5; no reliable D call. The CDR3 totals 14 residues. V lost 5 bases to trimming and J lost 6 bases, with 14 bases between them. In germline, CDR1 is SGHTA, CDR2 FQGNSA. DNA for the CDR3: TGTGCCAGCAGCGCGACAAATAGGGTTCAGCCCCAGCATTTT. It codes for CASSATNRVQPQHF.

This clonotype was detected only a few times. The V gene is TRBV25-1, the J gene TRBJ2-7, with D perhaps matching TRBD2 (6 bases). The CDR3 is 16 residues long. Germline values: CDR1 MGHDK, CDR2 SYGVNS. V lost 1 base to trimming and J lost 3 bases, with 16 bases between them. The CDR3 DNA sequence: TGTGCCAGCAGTGAATTAATAAGCGGGTCTTGCTACGAGCAGTACTTC. Translation: CASSELISGSCYEQYF.

The gene calls are TRBV20-1 and TRBJ1-2; no definite D call. This CDR3 contains 14 residues. V lost 0 bases, J lost 4 bases, and 12 bases lay in between. Looked up from germline, CDR1 is DFQATT and CDR2 is SNEGSKA (reference sequence). CDR3 residues: CSARDQAGGYGYTF. As DNA, the CDR3 is TGCAGTGCTAGAGATCAGGCCGGAGGCTATGGCTACACCTTC.

This clonotype has just a few counts. This rearrangement joins TRBV12-3 or TRBV12-4 to TRBJ1-1, with D hard to call. This CDR3 is built from 12 residues. The V end lost 4 bases, the J end lost 1 base, and 4 bases lay between the germline ends. The CDR3 reads CASSYQNTEAFF. CDR3 nucleotide sequence: TGTGCCAGCAGTTATCAGAACACTGAAGCTTTCTTT.

This clonotype has just a few counts. The chain uses TRBV7-2 and TRBJ1-2; the match to TRBD1 covers 7 bases. The germline V gene has CDR1 SGHTA and CDR2 FQGNSA. The V and J ends lost 0 bases and 2 bases, in that order; junction bases with no gene match: 6. The CDR3 is 16 residues long. CDR3 sequence (DNA): TGTGCCAGCAGCTTAGCCCGGGACAGACAAAACTATGGCTACACCTTC. This sequence encodes CASSLARDRQNYGYTF.

V gene TRBV6-6 combines with J gene TRBJ2-2; D is unclear. V was clipped by 8 bases and J by 2 bases, with 9 bases between them. The CDR3 length is 13 residues. Looked up from germline, CDR1 is MNHNY and CDR2 is SVGAGI (reference sequence). CDR3 coding DNA: TGTGCCAGCGGCCCCGGAAACACCGGGGAGCTGTTTTTT. Amino acids: CASGPGNTGELFF.

The rearrangement uses TRBV18 and TRBJ2-7, with a tentative D call TRBD2 (6 bases). The CDR3 is 13 amino acids. Trimming took 6 bases from V and 1 from J, leaving 10 bases between them. In germline, CDR1 is KGHSH, CDR2 LQKENI. The CDR3 DNA follows: TGTGCCAGCTCGCAGACTAGGTCCTACGAGCAGTACTTC. Amino acids: CASSQTRSYEQYF.

The CDR3 DNA follows: TGTGCCAGCAGCCAGGGAGGGTATGCGAACACCGGGGAGCTGTTTTTT. It encodes CASSQGGYANTGELFF. This chain connects TRBV7-8 to TRBJ2-2; TRBD2 aligns across 7 bases. CDR1 is SGHVS, CDR2 FQNEAQ, per germline. V dropped 5 bases and J dropped 0; count of bases not matched to a gene: 6. The CDR3 runs to 16 residues.

The chain joins TRBV12-3 or TRBV12-4 to TRBJ2-1, with D possibly TRBD2 on 5 matching bases. V was trimmed by 1 base and J by 8 bases, leaving 12 bases between them. CDR3 length: 14 amino acids. The CDR3 DNA reads as TGTGCCAGCAGTTTAGGAGGGTCCTGGGATGAGCAGTTCTTC. Its protein product is CASSLGGSWDEQFF.

V usage is TRBV6-2 or TRBV6-3 and J usage is TRBJ2-7; D gene ambiguous. The V end was cut by 2 bases, the J end by 1 base, with 12 bases between. CDR1 is MNHEY, CDR2 SVGEGT, per germline. The CDR3 contains 15 residues. Here the CDR3 reads CASSYGLVISYEQYF. The CDR3 DNA follows: TGTGCCAGCAGTTACGGTCTGGTGATTTCCTACGAGCAGTACTTC.

This chain uses TRBV5-1 with TRBJ1-1; 7 positions match TRBD1. V lost 4 bases and J lost 2; bases outside the gene matches: 8. CDR1 is SGHRS and CDR2 is YFSETQ in the germline V gene. The CDR3 is 15 amino acids. The CDR3 spells CASSQEQGVNTEAFF. The DNA for the CDR3 is TGCGCCAGCAGCCAAGAGCAGGGGGTTAACACTGAAGCTTTCTTT. The complete variable domain, with remaining parts taken from reference TRBV5-1 and TRBJ1-1, reads KAGVTQTPRYLIKTRGQQVTLSCSPISGHRSVSWYQQTPGQGLQFLFEYFSETQRNKGNFPGRFSGRQFSNSRSEMNVSTLELGDSALYLCASSQEQGVNTEAFFGQGTRLTVV.

This clonotype was counted only a few times. This chain uses TRBV29-1 with TRBJ1-1, with D perhaps matching TRBD1 (6 bases). V was shortened by 4 bases and J by 4 bases, with 16 bases between the two germline ends. The germline gives CDR1 SQVTM, CDR2 ANQGSEA. This CDR3 comprises 14 residues. Written as DNA, the CDR3 is TGCAGCGTTGGGAATGCGCAGGGGAGCACTGAAGCTTTCTTT. The encoded protein is CSVGNAQGSTEAFF.

This clonotype has only a few counts. The CDR3 DNA follows: TGTGCCAGCACCTACTCCCTTGGGCGTAATGAAAAACTGTTTTTT. Protein sequence: CASTYSLGRNEKLFF. The chain employs TRBV7-2 and TRBJ1-4; no clear D gene. CDR1 is SGHTA and CDR2 is FQGNSA in the germline V gene. CDR3 size: 15 residues. Deletions cut 7 bases from V and 4 bases from J, with 16 bases between. The whole variable domain, filled in from reference TRBV7-2 and TRBJ1-4, reads GAGVSQSPSNKVTEKGKDVELRCDPISGHTALYWYRQSLGQGLEFLIYFQGNSAPDKSGLPSDRFSAERTGGSVSTLTIQRTQQEDSAVYLCASTYSLGRNEKLFFGSGTQLSVL.

The CDR3 sequence: CASSPLDRVADTQYF. As DNA, the CDR3 is TGTGCCAGCAGTCCCCTCGACAGGGTCGCAGATACGCAGTATTTT. This chain connects TRBV12-3 or TRBV12-4 to TRBJ2-3, with TRBD1 matching over 7 bases. V shed 5 bases and J 4 bases; nucleotides not matched to a gene: 9. The CDR3 consists of 15 residues.

The chain is built from TRBV28 and TRBJ1-3, with D maybe TRBD1 (6 bases). V was pared by 5 bases and J by 4 bases, with 9 bases between. Germline CDR1 is MDHEN and CDR2 is SYDVKM. The CDR3 is 13 amino acids. Here the CDR3 DNA reads TGTGCCAGCAGTCGCGGACAGGGAAACACCATATATTTT. Translated, it gives CASSRGQGNTIYF.

This clonotype was recorded a few times. The CDR3 sequence: CAISESRGADREQYF. The CDR3 region has the DNA TGTGCCATCAGTGAGTCGAGAGGCGCGGACAGGGAGCAGTACTTC. The genes are TRBV10-3 and TRBJ2-7, with 7 bases that match TRBD1. V trimming: 0 bases; J trimming: 7 bases; junction bases outside the gene matches: 9. CDR1 is ENHRY, CDR2 SYGVKD, per germline. This CDR3 spans 15 amino acids.

The V call is TRBV6-2 or TRBV6-3, the J call TRBJ2-3, with a tentative D call TRBD2 (6 bases). V was cut by 2 bases and J by 6 bases, with 9 bases left in between. The CDR3 totals 13 residues. Germline V gives CDR1 MNHEY, CDR2 SVGEGT. This CDR3 is CASSYRSGDTQYF. CDR3 bases: TGTGCCAGCAGTTACCGTAGCGGCGATACGCAGTATTTT.

J is TRBJ2-6 and V is TRBV28; D tentatively reads TRBD1 or TRBD2 (7 bases each). The germline V gene encodes CDR1 MDHEN and CDR2 SYDVKM. V was cut by 6 bases and J by 0 bases, with 24 bases left in between. The CDR3 covers 20 residues. The DNA for the CDR3 is TGTGCCAGCAGGGGGGGGTTGGGGGGGACAGTGGTCTCTGGGGCCAACGTCCTGACTTTC. It specifies CASRGGLGGTVVSGANVLTF.

The CDR3 sequence is CASSLRDIVGKLFF. In DNA form, the CDR3 reads TGTGCCAGCAGCCTTCGGGACATCGTTGGAAAACTGTTTTTT. The chain uses TRBV12-3 or TRBV12-4 and TRBJ1-4; TRBD1 is a possible D gene (6 bases). The V end was cut by 6 bases, the J end by 10 bases, with 18 bases between. This CDR3 contains 14 residues.

The chain is built from TRBV20-1 and TRBJ2-5, with 11 bases matching TRBD2. The CDR3 is 13 amino acids. V lost 7 bases, J lost 1 base, and 2 bases stayed unmatched. CDR1 is DFQATT, CDR2 SNEGSKA, per germline (reference sequence). CDR3 nucleotides: TGCAGTGGTGGGACTAGCGGCCAAGAGACCCAGTACTTC. Translating gives CSGGTSGQETQYF.

This clonotype appeared a few times. DNA for the CDR3: TGTGCCAGCAGCTTAAGGGGGTATAAGGAGACCCAGTACTTC. Protein product: CASSLRGYKETQYF. The chain uses TRBV11-2 and TRBJ2-5; a weak D match, TRBD1 (6 bases). This CDR3 spans 14 amino acids. Trimming left V 2 bases short and J 5 bases short, with 12 bases between. Looked up from germline, CDR1 is SGHAT and CDR2 is FQNNGV.

The chain recombines TRBV6-1 with TRBJ2-7, with 8 bases lining up with TRBD2. Germline-derived CDR1 and CDR2 are MNHNS and SASEGT. V was clipped by 7 bases and J by 2 bases; unmatched bases: 4. CDR3 length equals 13 residues. CDR3 protein: CASTLAGTYEQYF. CDR3 sequence (DNA): TGTGCCAGCACGCTAGCGGGTACCTACGAGCAGTACTTC.

This clonotype has a handful of counts. The chain links TRBV27 to TRBJ1-2; TRBD1 is a possible D gene (6 bases). V lost 5 bases to trimming and J lost 8 bases, with 18 bases between them. CDR1 MNHEY and CDR2 SMNVEV come from the germline V gene (reference sequence). This CDR3 spans 14 amino acids. The CDR3 DNA reads TGTGCCAGCAGTGCGACCAGGGGTCCCCTGGGCTACACCTTC. Its protein product is CASSATRGPLGYTF.